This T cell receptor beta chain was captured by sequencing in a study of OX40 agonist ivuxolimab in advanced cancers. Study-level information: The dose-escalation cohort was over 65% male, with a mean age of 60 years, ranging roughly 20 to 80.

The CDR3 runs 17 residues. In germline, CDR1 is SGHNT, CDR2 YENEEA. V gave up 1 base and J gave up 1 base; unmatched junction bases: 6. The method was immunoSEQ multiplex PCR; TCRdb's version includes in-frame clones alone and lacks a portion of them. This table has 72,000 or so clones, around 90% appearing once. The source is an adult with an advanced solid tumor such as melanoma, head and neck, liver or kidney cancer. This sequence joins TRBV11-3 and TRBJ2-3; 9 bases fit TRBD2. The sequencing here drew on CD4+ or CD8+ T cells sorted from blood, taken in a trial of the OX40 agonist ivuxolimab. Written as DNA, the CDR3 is TGTGCCAGCAGCTTAGGTCAGCGGGAGGCCCGCACAGATACGCAGTATTTT. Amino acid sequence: CASSLGQREARTDTQYF.